The 28 T cell receptor beta chains in this list originate from one sample, sequenced in a study of Ad26.COV2.S vaccination and SARS-CoV-2 variants. The sample's treatment: some 20 received Ad26.COV2.S at low or high dose, single or two shots; roughly 5 received placebo; per-sample allocation not given. Samples came from day 63 after the first vaccine or placebo injection. The assay was immunoSEQ multiplex PCR, and TCRdb's table has in-frame clones only and misses some. The sample gives some 460,000 clones, 70% to 90% of which show up once; 1.7% is in the top ten. Sequences were derived from peripheral blood, sampled in a trial of Ad26.COV2.S vaccine versus placebo. All receptors derive from a person between 18 and 65 years old who received the Ad26.COV2.S COVID-19 vaccine or a placebo.

The CDR3 reads CASSLTDSTNYGYTF. CDR3 nucleotides: TGTGCCAGCTCCCTGACGGACAGCACTAACTATGGCTACACCTTC. V gene TRBV18 combines with J gene TRBJ1-2; D is perhaps TRBD1 (6 bases). CDR1 KGHSH and CDR2 LQKENI come from the germline V gene. This CDR3 spans 15 amino acids. Trimming shortened V by 6 bases and J by 0 bases, and 14 bases separated the two germline ends. Combining the CDR3 with reference TRBV18 and TRBJ1-2 gives the whole variable domain NAGVMQNPRHLVRRRGQEARLRCSPMKGHSHVYWYRQLPEEGLKFMVYLQKENIIDESGMPKERFSAEFPKEGPSILRIQQVVRGDSAAYFCASSLTDSTNYGYTFGSGTRLTVV.

The chain employs TRBV27 and TRBJ2-5, with 7 nucleotides matching TRBD1. After removal of 5 bases from V and 1 base from J, the junction contained 4 bases not matched to a gene. The CDR3 totals 14 residues. Germline V CDR1 and CDR2: MNHEY, SMNVEV (reference sequence). CDR3 in amino acids: CASSRTGVQETQYF. CDR3 DNA: TGTGCCAGCAGTCGGACAGGAGTCCAAGAGACCCAGTACTTC.

The CDR3 loop reads CASSYPGVVDTQYF. CDR3 sequence (DNA): TGTGCCAGCAGTTACCCCGGGGTAGTAGATACGCAGTATTTT. The chain combines TRBV6-2 or TRBV6-3 with TRBJ2-3; D possibly corresponds to TRBD2 (5 bases). Germline loops: CDR1 MNHEY, CDR2 SVGEGT. Between the trimmed V and J ends, which lost 2 bases and 5 bases, there was a span of 11 bases. The CDR3 has 14 amino acids.

The rearrangement joins TRBV21-1 to TRBJ2-1; the table's D call of TRBD1 was not tested on the DNA. TRBV21-1 is a known pseudogene. This CDR3 region has 16 residues. CDR3 loop: CASSRDRGTWGNEQFF. For the CDR3, the DNA is TGTGCCAGCAGCAGAGACAGGGGGACATGGGGCAATGAGCAGTTCTTC.

This sequence joins TRBV6-5 and TRBJ2-7, with 10 bases matching TRBD1. This CDR3 region has 15 residues. The ends lost 0 bases at V and 5 bases at J; junction bases unmatched: 4. Looked up from germline, CDR1 is MNHEY and CDR2 is SVGAGI. CDR3 bases: TGTGCCAGCAGTTACTCGGACAGGGGGTGGCACGAGCAGTACTTC. This encodes CASSYSDRGWHEQYF.

The V gene is TRBV7-9, the J gene TRBJ1-4, with D hard to call. The CDR3 contains 17 residues. V lost 5 bases and J lost 4, with 20 bases in between. Germline V lookup: CDR1 SEHNR, CDR2 FQNEAQ (reference sequence). The CDR3 region is CASSDVSTGLFNEKLFF. In DNA form, the CDR3 reads TGTGCCAGCAGCGATGTTTCGACCGGTCTTTTTAATGAAAAACTGTTTTTT.

The V gene is TRBV19, the J gene TRBJ2-7; no firm D call. Trimming shortened V by 5 bases and J by 0 bases, and 11 bases separated the two germline ends. Germline CDR1 reads LNHDA; CDR2 reads SQIVND (reference sequence). The CDR3 has 14 residues. The CDR3: CASSRTYSSYEQYF. The CDR3 bases are TGTGCCAGTAGTCGGACGTACAGCTCCTACGAGCAGTACTTC.

The rearrangement links TRBV9 to TRBJ2-3; 7 nucleotides line up with TRBD2. The CDR3 runs to 14 residues. The germline gives CDR1 SGDLS, CDR2 YYNGEE. J lost 4 bases, V lost 4 bases, and 6 bases had no gene match. The CDR3 here is CASSIRLAPDTQYF. The CDR3 coding sequence is TGTGCCAGCAGCATTCGACTAGCCCCAGATACGCAGTATTTT.

The chain joins TRBV28 to TRBJ2-7; D is uncertain. This CDR3 contains 12 residues. CDR1 and CDR2 (germline): MDHEN, SYDVKM. Trimming left V 6 bases short and J 6 bases short, with 12 bases between. CDR3 bases: TGTGCCAGCAGGGAACAGTCGGGCGAGCAGTACTTC. Amino acids: CASREQSGEQYF.

Written as DNA, the CDR3 is TGTGCCAGCAGCTCTAGGGGAAGCTCCTACAATGAGCAGTTCTTC. Encoded protein: CASSSRGSSYNEQFF. The V call is TRBV7-2, the J call TRBJ2-1, with a tentative D call TRBD1 (5 bases). This CDR3 has 15 residues. Between the trimmed V and J ends, which lost 4 bases and 0 bases, there was a span of 10 bases. Germline V gives CDR1 SGHTA, CDR2 FQGNSA.

In its sample, this clone was seen once. This chain connects TRBV11-3 to TRBJ2-3, with 7 nucleotides matching TRBD1. Germline CDR1 reads SGHNT; CDR2 reads YENEEA. V dropped 5 bases and J dropped 2; count of bases not matched to a gene: 13. This CDR3 is built from 17 residues. The CDR3 sequence is CASSLNRGRELTDTQYF. The CDR3 bases are TGTGCCAGCAGCCTAAACAGGGGACGAGAACTCACAGATACGCAGTATTTT.

This chain uses TRBV4-2 with TRBJ1-5; D ambiguous. Germline lookup yields CDR1 LGHNA and CDR2 YNFKEQ. The CDR3 sequence is 15 residues long. Between the trimmed V and J ends, which lost 4 bases and 5 bases, there was a span of 15 bases. In nucleotides, the CDR3 is TGTGCCAGCAGCCGGCAAAGGGTATCGGATCAGCCCCAGCATTTT. Encoded protein: CASSRQRVSDQPQHF.

The chain links TRBV30 to TRBJ1-1; D ambiguous. Germline V lookup: CDR1 GTSNPN, CDR2 SVGIG (reference sequence). This CDR3 is 11 amino acids long. V lost 0 bases and J 10 bases, leaving 9 bases between the germline ends. The CDR3 region is CAWSVLIGAFF. The CDR3 DNA reads as TGTGCCTGGAGTGTACTAATTGGAGCTTTCTTT.

The rearrangement uses TRBV29-1 and TRBJ1-2, with TRBD1 identical over 7 bases. Trimming at V came to 1 base and at J to 2 bases, leaving 7 bases not matched to a gene. The CDR3 contains 15 residues. Germline lookup yields CDR1 SQVTM and CDR2 ANQGSEA. The chain's CDR3 is CSVEATDRRNYGYTF. The CDR3 nucleotides are TGCAGCGTTGAAGCCACGGACAGGCGAAACTATGGCTACACCTTC.

The chain recombines TRBV10-3 with TRBJ1-6; D is uncertain. CDR1 and CDR2 (germline): ENHRY, SYGVKD. Trimming removed 2 bases at V and 7 bases at J, with 9 bases between. This CDR3 is built from 14 residues. CDR3 protein: CAISEAVGNSPLHF. DNA of the CDR3: TGTGCCATCAGTGAGGCGGTAGGGAATTCACCCCTCCACTTT.

This rearrangement joins TRBV7-2 to TRBJ1-3; tentative D call: TRBD1 (6 bases). Looked up from germline, CDR1 is SGHTA and CDR2 is FQGNSA. Between the trimmed V and J ends, which lost 8 bases and 9 bases, there was a span of 17 bases. This CDR3 contains 13 residues. The CDR3 spells CASQAWLGGTIYF. In nucleotides, the CDR3 is TGTGCCAGCCAAGCTTGGTTAGGGGGCACCATATATTTT. Full variable domain (remainder filled in from reference TRBV7-2 and TRBJ1-3): GAGVSQSPSNKVTEKGKDVELRCDPISGHTALYWYRQSLGQGLEFLIYFQGNSAPDKSGLPSDRFSAERTGGSVSTLTIQRTQQEDSAVYLCASQAWLGGTIYFGEGSWLTVV.

This chain connects TRBV5-6 to TRBJ1-5; perhaps TRBD1 as D (6 bases). There are 15 residues in the CDR3. Germline CDR1 and CDR2: SGHDT and YYEEEE. V was cut by 5 bases and J by 5 bases, with 17 bases left in between. The DNA for the CDR3 is TGTGCCAGCAGTTCTGCGGGGGGGGGCCATCAGCCCCAGCATTTT. Encoded protein: CASSSAGGGHQPQHF.

CDR3 loop: CASSPGGLAGVYEQYF. The CDR3 DNA follows: TGTGCCAGCAGCCCTGGGGGGCTAGCGGGAGTATACGAGCAGTACTTC. The V and J genes are TRBV11-2 and TRBJ2-7; TRBD2 matches 10 bases. Germline V gene data show CDR1 as SGHAT and CDR2 as FQNNGV. Trimming cost V 5 bases and J 4 bases; bases outside gene matches: 11. This CDR3 comprises 16 residues.

The chain carries TRBV5-6 and TRBJ1-2; a possible D gene is TRBD1 (6 bases). This CDR3 contains 15 residues. V lost 4 bases and J 2 bases, leaving 15 bases between the germline ends. The germline V gene encodes CDR1 SGHDT and CDR2 YYEEEE. In nucleotides, the CDR3 is TGTGCCAGCAGCGCGGACAGAGTTATAAACTATGGCTACACCTTC. This codes for CASSADRVINYGYTF.

The chain links TRBV7-4 to TRBJ1-1, with D maybe TRBD1 (6 bases). V lost 5 bases to trimming and J lost 5 bases, with 9 bases between them. This CDR3 is 12 amino acids long. Germline CDR1 reads SGHVT; CDR2 reads SQSDAQ. The CDR3 nucleotides read TGTGCCAGCAGCAACAGGGTAACTGAAGCTTTCTTT. This sequence encodes CASSNRVTEAFF.

This clone was seen a handful of times. The rearrangement joins TRBV5-6 to TRBJ2-7, with 7 bases fitting TRBD2. The V gene's germline CDR1 is SGHDT and CDR2 YYEEEE. There are 15 residues in the CDR3. V shed 5 bases and J 2 bases; nucleotides not matched to a gene: 10. CDR3 nucleotides: TGTGCCAGCAGTTACCCTGGACTAGTTCCCTACGAGCAGTACTTC. Its translation: CASSYPGLVPYEQYF.

This clone was counted a single time. This chain joins TRBV2 and TRBJ2-7; no clear D gene. The CDR3 covers 13 residues. The ends were cut back, 8 bases at V and 6 bases at J, with 17 bases in the middle. Germline loops: CDR1 SNHLY, CDR2 FYNNEI. The CDR3, as DNA: TGTGCCAGCGGCTACTACCCCGGCCTCGAGCAGTACTTC. Amino acids: CASGYYPGLEQYF.

The rearrangement links TRBV11-1 to TRBJ1-2, with D possibly being TRBD1 (6 bases). CDR3 length: 14 amino acids. CDR1 is SGHAT, CDR2 FQDESV, per germline (reference sequence). The V gene lost 0 bases and the J gene lost 8 bases, with 13 bases spanning the gap. The CDR3 spells CASSLAPGAEGYTF. CDR3 bases: TGTGCCAGCAGCTTAGCTCCGGGGGCGGAAGGCTACACCTTC.

This clone showed up just a few times. The V call is TRBV19, the J call TRBJ1-1, with 7 bases matching TRBD1. The CDR3 contains 10 residues. Germline CDR1 reads LNHDA; CDR2 reads SQIVND (reference sequence). V gave up 9 bases and J gave up 12 bases; unmatched junction bases: 7. The CDR3 bases are TGTGCCAGCCGACAGGGCGTGACTTTCTTT. Protein: CASRQGVTFF.

The chain combines TRBV30 with TRBJ1-2; no definite D call. V gave up 3 bases and J gave up 8 bases, with 16 bases separating them. Germline CDR1 and CDR2: GTSNPN and SVGIG (reference sequence). The length of the CDR3 is 13 residues. The CDR3 bases are TGTGCCTGGAGCGGAGGCCTTACCTGGGGCTACACCTTC. This codes for CAWSGGLTWGYTF.

The chain employs TRBV3-1 (or the pseudogene TRBV3-2) and TRBJ2-1; 7 nucleotides line up with TRBD1. Trimming took 3 bases from V and 1 from J; bases not matched to a gene: 3. The CDR3 loop spans 15 amino acids. Looked up from germline, CDR1 is LGHDT and CDR2 is YNNKEL (reference sequence). CDR3 nucleotide sequence: TGTGCCAGCAGCCAGAGACAGGGATCCTACAATGAGCAGTTCTTC. Its protein is CASSQRQGSYNEQFF.

This chain uses TRBV10-3 with TRBJ1-4; D is uncertain. CDR1 is ENHRY, CDR2 SYGVKD, per germline. V gave up 0 bases and J gave up 10 bases, with 12 bases separating them. The CDR3 is 14 amino acids. The CDR3, as DNA: TGTGCCATCAGTGAGTCCGTTAGACATGGAAAACTGTTTTTT. Its translation is CAISESVRHGKLFF.

The chain recombines TRBV10-2 with TRBJ2-1, with D tentatively TRBD1 or TRBD2 (6 bases each). The CDR3 is 14 residues long. Germline V gene sequence: CDR1 WSHSY, CDR2 SAAADI. V lost 6 bases, J lost 10 bases, and 19 bases lay in between. CDR3 protein: CASRKGTGGEEQFF. In nucleotides, the CDR3 is TGCGCCAGCAGGAAGGGGACTGGGGGCGAAGAGCAGTTCTTC.